This T cell receptor beta chain is from a study of blood T cell repertoires in COVID-19 (dated by TCRdb to the early 2020s). General notes on the study: Samples covering the acute and convalescent phases of COVID-19 were provided by collaborators in the United States, Italy and Spain. The prospective study material was composed of cDNA or gDNA derived from T cells, B-cell-depleted T cells, or PBMCs. Nearly every sample came with metadata listing a de-identified subject ID, COVID-19 status, age in years and sex. HLA class I and class II types, where available, came from metadata supplied by the sample provider rather than from assay-based typing. The repertoires were released in a freely available public database meant as a resource for research on the immune response to SARS-CoV-2. Subjects who had been exposed to COVID-19, were actively infected with it, or had recovered from it provided the deeply sampled blood TCRbeta repertoires that made up the dataset. The samples were drawn from the first 160 participants of the ongoing ImmuneRACE study and from some 1,300 subjects provided by 6 global collaborators.

One collaborating source in Seattle enrolled patients during active infection and followed them longitudinally through the course of disease. Each collaborating institution followed its own protocols to collect whole blood in K2EDTA tubes. For TCRbeta analysis, collaborators shipped samples as frozen whole blood, isolated PBMCs, or DNA extracted from either of those sample types. TCRbeta CDR3 regions were amplified from genomic DNA by means of the immunoSEQ Assay, a bias-controlled multiplex PCR. Under the source paper's analysis protocol: The number of nucleated cells in each sample was estimated by amplification of reference gene primers within the assay. Sequence reads were collapsed and filtered to measure the absolute abundance of every unique TCRbeta CDR3 rearrangement. For each sample, productive Simpson clonality was calculated by taking the square root of Simpson's diversity index across productive rearrangements. What TCRdb holds here is the immuneACCESS table cut down to in-frame rearrangements. Part of the clones is not present; checked against another copy, under half of the missing clones reflect an unresolved V gene, and the others are unexplained. V and J calls and clone size come straight from that table; D and trimming were deduced from the DNA. In all, the sample holds 410,000 or so clones, and over 75% of those were seen once. The ten largest clones capture approximately 1.5% of the sample.

With regard to this clone: There is no known antigen for this receptor. Base-call qualities are not available, and no considerably larger clone is one nucleotide away.

Study-wide findings and limitations: How much clinical and demographic metadata was included differed by source and by participant, and the metadata was provided uncurated.

CDR1 and CDR2 are drawn from the germline V gene: KGHDR, SFDVKD. Counted from cysteine to phenylalanine, this CDR3 has 13 amino acids. Of the read, only the CDR3 DNA is kept; its 39 bases are in frame from base 1. The junction carries 4 bases between V and J, which are trimmed by 5 bases and 1 base respectively. The TCR comes from a woman in her 40s with COVID-19, enrolled during active disease. Sequenced sample: peripheral blood. The sequence links TRBV24-1 to TRBJ2-2; the D gene cannot be named for sure. The DNA is TGTGCCACCAGTGGAGAGAACACCGGGGAGCTGTTTTTT. Its translation reads: CATSGENTGELFF.